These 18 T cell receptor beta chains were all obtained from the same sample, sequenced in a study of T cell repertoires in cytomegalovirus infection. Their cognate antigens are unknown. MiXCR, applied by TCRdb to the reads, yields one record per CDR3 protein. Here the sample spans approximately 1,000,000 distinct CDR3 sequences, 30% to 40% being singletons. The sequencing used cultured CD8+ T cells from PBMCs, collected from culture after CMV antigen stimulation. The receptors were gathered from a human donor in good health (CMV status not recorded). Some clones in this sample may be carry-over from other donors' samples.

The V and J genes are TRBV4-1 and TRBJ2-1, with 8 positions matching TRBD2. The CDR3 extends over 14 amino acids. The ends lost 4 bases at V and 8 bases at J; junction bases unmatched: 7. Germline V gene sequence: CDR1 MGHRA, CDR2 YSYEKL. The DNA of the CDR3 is TGCGCCAGCAGCCGGGCGGGGGGAGGGGATGAGCAGTTCTTC. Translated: CASSRAGGGDEQFF.

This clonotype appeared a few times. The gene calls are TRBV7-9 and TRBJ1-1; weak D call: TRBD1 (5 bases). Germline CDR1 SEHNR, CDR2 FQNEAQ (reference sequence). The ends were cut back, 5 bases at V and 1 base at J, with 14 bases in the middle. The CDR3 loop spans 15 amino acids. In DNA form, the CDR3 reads TGTGCCAGCAGCCAAATACTCACAGGGAACACTGAAGCTTTCTTT. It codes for CASSQILTGNTEAFF.

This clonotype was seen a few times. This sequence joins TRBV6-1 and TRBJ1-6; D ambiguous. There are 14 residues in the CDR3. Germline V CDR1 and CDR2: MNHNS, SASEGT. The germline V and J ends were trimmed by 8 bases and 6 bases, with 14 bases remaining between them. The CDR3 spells CASDRAVANSPLHF. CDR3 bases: TGTGCCAGCGATCGGGCCGTAGCTAATTCACCCCTCCACTTT.

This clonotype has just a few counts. CDR3 in amino acids: CASSLGDRGPQETQYF. CDR3 coding DNA: TGTGCCAGCAGTTTGGGGGACAGGGGGCCTCAAGAGACCCAGTACTTC. The chain combines TRBV12-3 or TRBV12-4 with TRBJ2-5, with 12 bases that match TRBD1. V trimming: 3 bases; J trimming: 2 bases; junction bases outside the gene matches: 4. This CDR3 has 16 amino acids.

The CDR3 DNA follows: TGTGCCAGCAGGTCTCCGGGACAGCCCGAGCAGTACTTC. The encoded protein is CASRSPGQPEQYF. This chain joins TRBV12-3 or TRBV12-4 and TRBJ2-7, with 7 nucleotides matching TRBD1. V shed 6 bases, J shed 6 bases, and the junction held 8 bases outside the gene matches. CDR3 length equals 13 residues.

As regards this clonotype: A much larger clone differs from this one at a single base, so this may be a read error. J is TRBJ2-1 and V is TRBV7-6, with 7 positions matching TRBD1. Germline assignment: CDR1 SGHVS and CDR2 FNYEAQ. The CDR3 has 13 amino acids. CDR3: CTSSHDRVHEQFF. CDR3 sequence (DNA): TGTACCAGCAGCCATGACAGGGTCCATGAGCAGTTCTTC. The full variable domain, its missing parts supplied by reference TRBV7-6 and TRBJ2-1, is GAGVSQSPRYKVTKRGQDVALRCDPISGHVSLYWYRQALGQGPEFLTYFNYEAQQDKSGLPNDRFSAERPEGSISTLTIQRTEQRDSAMYRCTSSHDRVHEQFFGPGTRLTVL.

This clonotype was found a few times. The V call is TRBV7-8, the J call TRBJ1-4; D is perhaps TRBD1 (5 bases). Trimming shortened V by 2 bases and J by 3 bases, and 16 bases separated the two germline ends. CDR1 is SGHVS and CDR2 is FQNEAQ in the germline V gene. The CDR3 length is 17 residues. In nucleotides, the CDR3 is TGTGCCAGCAGCTTATATGTAGGAGGCAGGGCTAATGAAAAACTGTTTTTT. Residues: CASSLYVGGRANEKLFF.

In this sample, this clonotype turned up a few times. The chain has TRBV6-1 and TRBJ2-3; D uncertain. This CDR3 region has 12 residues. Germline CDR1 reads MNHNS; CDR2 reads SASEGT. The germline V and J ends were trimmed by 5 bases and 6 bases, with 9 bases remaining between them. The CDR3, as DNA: TGTGCCAGCAGTAAAGAGGAGGATACGCAGTATTTT. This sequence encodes CASSKEEDTQYF.

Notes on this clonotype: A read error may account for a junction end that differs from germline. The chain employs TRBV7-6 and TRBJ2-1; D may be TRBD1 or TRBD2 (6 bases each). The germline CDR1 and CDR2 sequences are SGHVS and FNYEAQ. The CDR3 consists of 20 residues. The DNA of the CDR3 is TGTGTCAGCAGCTCGCAACAAGATCTTAGAAGGGGGGCCTCCTACAATGAGCAGTTCTTC. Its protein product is CVSSSQQDLRRGASYNEQFF.

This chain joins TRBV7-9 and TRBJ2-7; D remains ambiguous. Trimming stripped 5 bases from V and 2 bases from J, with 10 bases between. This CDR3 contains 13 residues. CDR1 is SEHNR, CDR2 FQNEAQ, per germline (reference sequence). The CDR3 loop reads CASSGRAPYEQYF. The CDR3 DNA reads TGTGCCAGCAGCGGCCGGGCCCCCTACGAGCAGTACTTC.

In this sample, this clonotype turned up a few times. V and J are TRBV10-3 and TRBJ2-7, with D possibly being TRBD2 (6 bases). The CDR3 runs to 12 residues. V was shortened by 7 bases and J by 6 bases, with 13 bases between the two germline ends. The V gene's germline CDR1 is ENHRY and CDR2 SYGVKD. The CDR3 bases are TGTGCCATCACCGGGGCCGGGGGCGAGCAGTACTTC. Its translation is CAITGAGGEQYF.

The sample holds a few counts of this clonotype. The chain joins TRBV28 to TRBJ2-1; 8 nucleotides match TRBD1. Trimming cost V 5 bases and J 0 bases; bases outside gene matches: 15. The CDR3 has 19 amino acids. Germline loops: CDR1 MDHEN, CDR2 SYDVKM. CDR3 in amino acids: CASSPWVRQGPSSYNEQFF. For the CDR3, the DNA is TGTGCCAGCAGTCCATGGGTTCGACAGGGGCCGAGCTCCTACAATGAGCAGTTCTTC.

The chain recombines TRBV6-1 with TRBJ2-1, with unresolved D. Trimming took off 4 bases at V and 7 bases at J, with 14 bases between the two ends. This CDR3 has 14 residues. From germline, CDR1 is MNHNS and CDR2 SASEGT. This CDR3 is CASSAAPLENEQFF. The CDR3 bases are TGTGCCAGCAGTGCAGCTCCCTTGGAGAATGAGCAGTTCTTC.

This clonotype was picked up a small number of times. The CDR3 protein is CASRHRGSNQPQHF. The CDR3 DNA is TGTGCCAGCAGGCACAGGGGGTCCAATCAGCCCCAGCATTTT. This rearrangement joins TRBV6-2 or TRBV6-3 to TRBJ1-5, with 8 bases identical to TRBD1. After removal of 6 bases from V and 3 bases from J, the junction contained 4 bases not matched to a gene. CDR1 and CDR2 (germline): MNHEY, SVGEGT. This CDR3 spans 14 amino acids.

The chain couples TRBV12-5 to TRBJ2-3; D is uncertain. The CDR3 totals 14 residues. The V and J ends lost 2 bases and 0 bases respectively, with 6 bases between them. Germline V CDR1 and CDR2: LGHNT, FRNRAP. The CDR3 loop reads CASGLTTSTDTQYF. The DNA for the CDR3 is TGTGCTAGTGGTTTGACTACCAGCACAGATACGCAGTATTTT. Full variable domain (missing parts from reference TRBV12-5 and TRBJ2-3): DARVTQTPRHKVTEMGQEVTMRCQPILGHNTVFWYRQTMMQGLELLAYFRNRAPLDDSGMPKDRFSAEMPDATLATLKIQPSEPRDSAVYFCASGLTTSTDTQYFGPGTRLTVL.

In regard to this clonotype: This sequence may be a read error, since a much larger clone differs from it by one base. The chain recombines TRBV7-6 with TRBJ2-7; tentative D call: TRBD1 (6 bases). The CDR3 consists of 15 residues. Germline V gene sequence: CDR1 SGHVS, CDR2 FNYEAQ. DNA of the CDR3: TGTGCCAGCTGCTTGTCAGGGGTCACATCCTACGAGCAGTACTTC. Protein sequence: CASCLSGVTSYEQYF.

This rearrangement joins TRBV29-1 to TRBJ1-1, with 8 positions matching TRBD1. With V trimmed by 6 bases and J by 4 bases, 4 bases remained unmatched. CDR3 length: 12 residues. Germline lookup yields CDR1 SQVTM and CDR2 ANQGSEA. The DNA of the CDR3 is TGCAGCGTAACAGGGGGGGTCACTGAAGCTTTCTTT. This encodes CSVTGGVTEAFF.

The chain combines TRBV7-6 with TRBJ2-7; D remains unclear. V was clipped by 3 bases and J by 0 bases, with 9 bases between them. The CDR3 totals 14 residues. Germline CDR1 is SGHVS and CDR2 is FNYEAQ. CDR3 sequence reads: CASSFETSSYEQYF. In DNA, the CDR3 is TGTGCCAGCAGCTTCGAGACATCCTCCTACGAGCAGTACTTC.